The 18 T cell receptor beta chains below come from one sample, sequenced in a study of blood T cell repertoires in COVID-19. Clones were read by immunoSEQ multiplex PCR, and TCRdb kept only the in-frame ones, dropping some. In the table there are a few hundred thousand clones, 86% of which are singletons. Sequencing used peripheral blood. These receptors were collected from a woman younger than 45 who had recovered from COVID-19.

This clone occurred a few times. The CDR3 protein is CASSIGTNGYTF. DNA for the CDR3: TGTGCCAGTAGTATAGGTACTAATGGCTACACCTTC. The chain combines TRBV19 with TRBJ1-2; D gene ambiguous. Trimming removed 1 base from V and 6 bases from J, with 6 bases in between. Looked up from germline, CDR1 is LNHDA and CDR2 is SQIVND (reference sequence). CDR3 length: 12 residues.

V gene TRBV7-3 combines with J gene TRBJ2-2; no definite D call. The V gene lost 2 bases and the J gene lost 4 bases, with 5 bases spanning the gap. The CDR3 covers 13 residues. Germline V lookup: CDR1 SGHTA, CDR2 FQGTGA. This CDR3 is CASSLELTGELFF. DNA for the CDR3: TGTGCCAGCAGCTTAGAACTCACCGGGGAGCTGTTTTTT.

V is TRBV19 and J is TRBJ2-1; the D gene is possibly TRBD2 (6 bases). Trimming removed 2 bases from V and 5 bases from J, with 13 bases in between. This CDR3 contains 15 residues. CDR1 and CDR2 (germline): LNHDA, SQIVND (reference sequence). The CDR3 region is CASSIFSSENNEQFF. The CDR3 DNA sequence: TGTGCCAGTAGTATATTCTCTAGCGAGAACAATGAGCAGTTCTTC.

The chain recombines TRBV7-2 with TRBJ1-1, with D possibly being TRBD1 (6 bases). The V and J ends lost 1 base and 2 bases respectively, with 14 bases between them. This CDR3 has 16 amino acids. CDR1 is SGHTA, CDR2 FQGNSA, per germline. CDR3 DNA: TGTGCCAGCAGCTTAGGCGGTACAGGGTATAACACTGAAGCTTTCTTT. This translates into CASSLGGTGYNTEAFF.

The chain recombines TRBV18 with TRBJ2-5; TRBD1 matches at 7 bases. CDR1 and CDR2 (germline): KGHSH, LQKENI. The CDR3 is 16 amino acids. J lost 4 bases, V lost 3 bases, and 11 bases had no gene match. CDR3 region: CASSPWQGVTGETQYF. CDR3 DNA sequence: TGTGCCAGCTCACCTTGGCAGGGGGTAACGGGAGAGACCCAGTACTTC. Complete variable domain (other parts from reference TRBV18 and TRBJ2-5): NAGVMQNPRHLVRRRGQEARLRCSPMKGHSHVYWYRQLPEEGLKFMVYLQKENIIDESGMPKERFSAEFPKEGPSILRIQQVVRGDSAAYFCASSPWQGVTGETQYFGPGTRLLVL.

The genes are TRBV28 and TRBJ2-2, with TRBD2 as a possible D gene (5 bases). The germline V and J ends were trimmed by 2 bases and 4 bases, with 14 bases remaining between them. Germline lookup yields CDR1 MDHEN and CDR2 SYDVKM. The CDR3 sequence is 16 residues long. The CDR3 sequence: CASSLQASPSTGELFF. Here the CDR3 DNA reads TGTGCCAGCAGTTTACAGGCTAGCCCGAGCACCGGGGAGCTGTTTTTT.

The CDR3 DNA sequence: TGTGCCAGCAGCTCTAGGGGACTAGGCGGCAATCAGCCCCAGCATTTT. This codes for CASSSRGLGGNQPQHF. The chain recombines TRBV7-2 with TRBJ1-5, with D maybe TRBD1 (5 bases). This CDR3 is 16 amino acids long. In germline, CDR1 is SGHTA, CDR2 FQGNSA. V lost 4 bases and J 2 bases, leaving 15 bases between the germline ends. The full variable domain, in which reference TRBV7-2 and TRBJ1-5 provide the parts outside the CDR3, is GAGVSQSPSNKVTEKGKDVELRCDPISGHTALYWYRQSLGQGLEFLIYFQGNSAPDKSGLPSDRFSAERTGGSVSTLTIQRTQQEDSAVYLCASSSRGLGGNQPQHFGDGTRLSIL.

The genes are TRBV7-2 and TRBJ2-1; the D gene is possibly TRBD2 (6 bases). The CDR3 totals 16 residues. V was cut by 4 bases and J by 3 bases, with 16 bases left in between. Germline V gives CDR1 SGHTA, CDR2 FQGNSA. The CDR3 DNA sequence: TGTGCCAGCAGCTCCCCCGGTGTCGGGAGCTACAATGAGCAGTTCTTC. This codes for CASSSPGVGSYNEQFF.

This clone was detected once. The chain is built from TRBV29-1 and TRBJ2-7; perhaps TRBD1 as D (6 bases). Germline V gives CDR1 SQVTM, CDR2 ANQGSEA. The CDR3 loop spans 12 amino acids. The V and J ends lost 6 bases and 4 bases respectively, with 13 bases between them. CDR3 residues: CSVGEQGYEQYF. For the CDR3, the DNA is TGCAGCGTGGGAGAACAGGGTTACGAGCAGTACTTC.

The sample holds one count of this clone. The chain recombines TRBV19 with TRBJ1-1, with unresolved D. Per the germline V gene, CDR1 is LNHDA and CDR2 is SQIVND (reference sequence). The V gene lost 9 bases and the J gene lost 1 base, with 12 bases spanning the gap. The CDR3 length is 13 residues. CDR3 bases: TGTGCCAGCCGCTCCGGAGGGAACACTGAAGCTTTCTTT. It translates to CASRSGGNTEAFF.

The chain has TRBV6-2 or TRBV6-3 and TRBJ2-1; a weak D match, TRBD2 (5 bases). V lost 2 bases and J lost 0, with 14 bases in between. Germline loops: CDR1 MNHEY, CDR2 SVGEGT. The CDR3 covers 17 residues. CDR3 in amino acids: CASSYRSGSLSYNEQFF. The DNA for the CDR3 is TGTGCCAGCAGTTACAGGTCGGGATCCCTCTCCTACAATGAGCAGTTCTTC.

This chain links TRBV7-9 with TRBJ2-6, with TRBD1 identical over 7 bases. Germline CDR1 SEHNR, CDR2 FQNEAQ (reference sequence). V was pared by 1 base and J by 0 bases, with 3 bases of the junction left unmatched. CDR3 length equals 17 residues. The CDR3 nucleotides are TGTGCCAGCAGCTTAGTGGACAGGCACTCTGGGGCCAACGTCCTGACTTTC. Translated: CASSLVDRHSGANVLTF.

The chain combines TRBV14 with TRBJ2-7; a possible D gene is TRBD2 (5 bases). The V gene's germline CDR1 is SGHDN and CDR2 FVKESK. The V and J ends lost 0 bases and 7 bases respectively, with 10 bases between them. The CDR3 runs to 13 residues. CDR3 in amino acids: CASSQDPRGEQYF. As DNA, the CDR3 is TGTGCCAGCAGCCAAGATCCGAGAGGGGAGCAGTACTTC. Combining the CDR3 with reference TRBV14 and TRBJ2-7 gives the whole variable domain EAGVTQFPSHSVIEKGQTVTLRCDPISGHDNLYWYRRVMGKEIKFLLHFVKESKQDESGMPNNRFLAERTGGTYSTLKVQPAELEDSGVYFCASSQDPRGEQYFGPGTRLTVT.

The chain couples TRBV7-2 to TRBJ2-7; D may be TRBD1 (6 bases). The CDR3 contains 14 residues. The germline V and J ends were trimmed by 4 bases and 2 bases, with 12 bases remaining between them. Germline lookup yields CDR1 SGHTA and CDR2 FQGNSA. The CDR3 region is CASSSYRVTYEQYF. CDR3 nucleotides: TGTGCCAGCAGCTCCTACAGGGTCACCTACGAGCAGTACTTC.

The chain uses TRBV25-1 and TRBJ1-2, with TRBD1 identical over 8 bases. The CDR3 has 15 residues. The germline CDR1 and CDR2 sequences are MGHDK and SYGVNS. V trimming: 5 bases; J trimming: 2 bases; junction bases outside the gene matches: 7. DNA for the CDR3: TGTGCCAGCAGTAAGGGGACAGGAGTGAACTATGGCTACACCTTC. The encoded protein is CASSKGTGVNYGYTF.

The J gene is TRBJ2-6, the V gene TRBV19; D uncertain. Germline lookup yields CDR1 LNHDA and CDR2 SQIVND (reference sequence). This CDR3 is 16 amino acids long. The V end lost 3 bases, the J end lost 0 bases, and 9 bases lay between the germline ends. The CDR3 sequence is CASSMRASSGANVLTF. DNA of the CDR3: TGTGCCAGTAGTATGAGAGCTTCCTCTGGGGCCAACGTCCTGACTTTC. Based on the CDR3 plus reference TRBV19 and TRBJ2-6, the full variable domain is DGGITQSPKYLFRKEGQNVTLSCEQNLNHDAMYWYRQDPGQGLRLIYYSQIVNDFQKGDIAEGYSVSREKKESFPLTVTSAQKNPTAFYLCASSMRASSGANVLTFGAGSRLTVL.

The CDR3 DNA reads TGTGCCAGCAGCTTAGATATGGCTCCCTACAATGAGCAGTTCTTC. It encodes CASSLDMAPYNEQFF. V is TRBV11-3 and J is TRBJ2-1; D call uncertain. The CDR3 loop spans 15 amino acids. V lost 0 bases and J 2 bases, leaving 8 bases between the germline ends. The germline gives CDR1 SGHNT, CDR2 YENEEA.

This chain links TRBV19 with TRBJ1-1; 7 bases match TRBD1. V lost 4 bases, J lost 1 base, and 6 bases stayed unmatched. CDR1 is LNHDA and CDR2 is SQIVND in the germline V gene (reference sequence). The CDR3 is 15 amino acids. CDR3 amino acids: CASSTARQGNTEAFF. The DNA for the CDR3 is TGTGCCAGTAGTACCGCTAGACAGGGGAACACTGAAGCTTTCTTT.